These 9 T cell receptor beta chains originate from one sample sequenced in a study of beta chain features in type 1 diabetes. Reverse transcription of all isolated RNA meant that expressed TCRB transcripts were sequenced. Using immunoSEQ multiplex PCR, the repertoire was profiled, and TCRdb retains in-frame clones only, with some absent. The table includes hundreds of thousands of clones, 55% to 70% detected once. The specimen sequenced was naive CD4+ T cells from blood. The receptors stem from a young man in good health.

The gene calls are TRBV30 and TRBJ1-6; D is uncertain. The germline V gene has CDR1 GTSNPN and CDR2 SVGIG (reference sequence). This CDR3 spans 11 amino acids. Trimming took 2 bases from V and 10 from J, leaving 6 bases between them. The CDR3 DNA reads as TGTGCCTGGAGTTTAGCATCACCCCTCCACTTT. This codes for CAWSLASPLHF.

The chain recombines TRBV18 with TRBJ2-3; possible D gene TRBD1, 5 bases. V was cut by 3 bases and J by 2 bases, with 9 bases left in between. The CDR3 is 14 residues long. Germline V gene lookup returns CDR1 KGHSH and CDR2 LQKENI. This CDR3 reads CASSPLDNTDTQYF. CDR3 DNA sequence: TGTGCCAGCTCACCGTTGGACAACACAGATACGCAGTATTTT.

This chain links TRBV5-6 with TRBJ2-7; 8 nucleotides agree with TRBD1. The CDR3 loop spans 13 amino acids. Trimming at V came to 3 bases and at J to 3 bases, leaving 2 bases not matched to a gene. Germline CDR1 and CDR2: SGHDT and YYEEEE. The CDR3 loop is CASSYTGGYEQYF. The CDR3 bases are TGTGCCAGCAGCTACACAGGGGGCTACGAGCAGTACTTC. The variable domain in full, with the rest retrieved from reference TRBV5-6 and TRBJ2-7, is DAGVTQSPTHLIKTRGQQVTLRCSPKSGHDTVSWYQQALGQGPQFIFQYYEEEERQRGNFPDRFSGHQFPNYSSELNVNALLLGDSALYLCASSYTGGYEQYFGPGTRLTVT.

The chain uses TRBV7-9 and TRBJ2-1; perhaps TRBD2 as D (6 bases). The CDR3 covers 16 residues. CDR1 and CDR2 from the germline V gene are SEHNR and FQNEAQ (reference sequence). V lost 6 bases, J lost 5 bases, and 20 bases lay in between. CDR3 DNA sequence: TGTGCCAGCAGAGCCAAGAGCGGGCCCATGAACAATGAGCAGTTCTTC. This gives the protein CASRAKSGPMNNEQFF.

This chain links TRBV28 with TRBJ2-1, with TRBD2 matching over 11 bases. The CDR3 covers 18 residues. Germline CDR1 and CDR2: MDHEN and SYDVKM. J gave up 5 bases and V 1 base, and 10 bases lay outside the gene matches. This CDR3 reads CASSLYGLGTSGDNEQFF. CDR3 sequence (DNA): TGTGCCAGCAGTTTATACGGACTTGGGACTAGCGGAGACAATGAGCAGTTCTTC.

This clone was seen a handful of times. CDR3 in amino acids: CASSPEGTGGVSPLHF. The CDR3 DNA reads as TGTGCCAGCAGCCCGGAAGGGACGGGGGGCGTTTCACCCCTCCACTTT. This chain connects TRBV4-2 to TRBJ1-6; D may be TRBD1 (6 bases). Germline V CDR1 and CDR2: LGHNA, YNFKEQ. Trimming removed 4 bases from V and 9 bases from J, with 19 bases in between. The CDR3 length is 16 residues.

This clone was detected once. V gene TRBV29-1 combines with J gene TRBJ2-3, with D unclear. Germline-derived CDR1 and CDR2 are SQVTM and ANQGSEA. The V end was cut by 3 bases, the J end by 6 bases, with 10 bases between. CDR3 length: 12 residues. CDR3 protein: CSVEQDLDTQYF. CDR3 DNA sequence: TGCAGCGTTGAGCAGGATTTGGATACGCAGTATTTT.

This chain connects TRBV25-1 to TRBJ2-3; no firm D call. The CDR3 length is 16 residues. V lost 3 bases and J lost 2, with 15 bases in between. Germline V gene data show CDR1 as MGHDK and CDR2 as SYGVNS. CDR3: CASSDRPDGPTDTQYF. The CDR3 nucleotides are TGTGCCAGCAGTGACAGACCCGATGGTCCCACAGATACGCAGTATTTT.

This sequence joins TRBV4-3 and TRBJ2-3, with D tentatively TRBD1 (6 bases). The CDR3 has 15 residues. Trimming pared 4 bases from V and 0 bases from J, leaving 11 bases between. Germline loops: CDR1 LGHNA, CDR2 YSLEER. Here the CDR3 DNA reads TGCGCCAGCAGCCGAGGGGGACCTAGCACAGATACGCAGTATTTT. Translated, it gives CASSRGGPSTDTQYF.